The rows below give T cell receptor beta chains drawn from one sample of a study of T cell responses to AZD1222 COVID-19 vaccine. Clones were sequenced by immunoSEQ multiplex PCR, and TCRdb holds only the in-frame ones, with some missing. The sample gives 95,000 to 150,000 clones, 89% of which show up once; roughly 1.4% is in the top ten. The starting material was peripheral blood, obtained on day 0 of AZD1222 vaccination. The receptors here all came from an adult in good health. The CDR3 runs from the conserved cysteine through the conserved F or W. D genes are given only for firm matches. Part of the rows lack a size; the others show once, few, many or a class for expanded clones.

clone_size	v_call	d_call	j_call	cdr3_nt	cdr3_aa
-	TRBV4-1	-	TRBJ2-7	TGCGCCAGCAGCCATTATGCCTACGAGCAGTACTTC	CASSHYAYEQYF
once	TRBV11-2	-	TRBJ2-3	TGTGCCAGCAGCTTAGGAGGAACTAGCACAGATACGCAGTATTTT	CASSLGGTSTDTQYF
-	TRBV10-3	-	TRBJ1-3	TGTGCCATCAGTGAGCCTATTGTTCGGGGGGACACCATATATTTT	CAISEPIVRGDTIYF
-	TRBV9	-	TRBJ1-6	TGTGCCAGCACCCAGGGCCCGGGTTCACCCCTCCACTTT	CASTQGPGSPLHF
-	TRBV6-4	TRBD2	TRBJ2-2	TGTGCCATTAAAACCGGGACTAATCTTCCCGGGGAGCTGTTTTTT	CAIKTGTNLPGELFF
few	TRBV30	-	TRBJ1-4	TGTGCCGGTGAACGGGAAAATGAAAAACTGTTTTTT	CAGERENEKLFF
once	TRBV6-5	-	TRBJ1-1	TGTGCCAGCAGGGGCGAAGGTATCTTGGCTTTCTTT	CASRGEGILAFF
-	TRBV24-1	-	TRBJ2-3	TGTGCCACCAGTGATCAGGCGGCTGTAGATACGCAGTATTTT	CATSDQAAVDTQYF
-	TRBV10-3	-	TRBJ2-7	TGTGCCATCAGTGAAGTATACGAGCAGTACTTC	CAISEVYEQYF
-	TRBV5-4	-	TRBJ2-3	TGTGCCAGCAGACATGGGGGGTCCTCCAGGGGAGATACGCAGTATTTT	CASRHGGSSRGDTQYF
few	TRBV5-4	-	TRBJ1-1	TGTGCCAGCAGCTTGGCCAAGGGCAGACTCGATGAAGCTTTCTTT	CASSLAKGRLDEAFF
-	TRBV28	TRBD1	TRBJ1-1	TGTGCCAGCAGTCCCCCGGGACAGGGGGCGGGTAAAGCTTTCTTT	CASSPPGQGAGKAFF
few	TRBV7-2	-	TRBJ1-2	TGTGCCAGCAGCTTAGGCCCGGGGGGAACTAACTATGGCTACACCTTC	CASSLGPGGTNYGYTF
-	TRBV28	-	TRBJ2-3	TGTGCCAGCAGCCTCCCCCCCCACACAGATACGCAGTATTTT	CASSLPPHTDTQYF
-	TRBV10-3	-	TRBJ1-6	TGTGCCATCAGTGAGTCGCCCCTTTTAACCCTCCACTTT	CAISESPLLTLHF
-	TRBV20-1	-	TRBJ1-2	TGCAGTGCTGGCGGGAAATATGGCTACACCTTC	CSAGGKYGYTF
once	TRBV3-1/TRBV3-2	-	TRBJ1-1	TGTGCCAGCAGCCAGGGAAGGAACACTGAAGCTTTCTTT	CASSQGRNTEAFF
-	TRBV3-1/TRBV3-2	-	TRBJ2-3	TGTGCCAGCAGCCAAGTTTTAGACTTTTCTAGCACAGATACGCAGTATTTT	CASSQVLDFSSTDTQYF
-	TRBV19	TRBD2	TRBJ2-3	TGTGCCAGTAGCGGCGGGAGCGGAACAGATACGCAGTATTTT	CASSGGSGTDTQYF
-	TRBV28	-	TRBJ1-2	TGTGCCAGCAGTTCCTCCCAGGGCTACACCTTC	CASSSSQGYTF
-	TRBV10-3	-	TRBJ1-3	TGTGCCATCAGAACCCGGGACCCTGGAAACACCATATATTTT	CAIRTRDPGNTIYF
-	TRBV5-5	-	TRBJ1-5	TGTGCCAGCAGTGAGGGTCCGGGGCAGGGCAATCAGCCCCAGCATTTT	CASSEGPGQGNQPQHF
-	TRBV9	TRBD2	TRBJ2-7	TGTGCCAGCAGCGCCTCTGGACTAGGGGATGAGCAGTACTTC	CASSASGLGDEQYF
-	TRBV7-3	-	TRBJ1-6	TGTGCCAGCAGCTTACAATCCCATAATTCACCCCTCCACTTT	CASSLQSHNSPLHF
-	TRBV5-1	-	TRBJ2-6	TGCGCCAGCATCCCGACTGCCGGCTCTGGGGCCAACGTCCTGACTTTC	CASIPTAGSGANVLTF
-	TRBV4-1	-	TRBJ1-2	TGCGCCAGCAGCCAAGTCGGATTGGACTATGGCTACACCTTC	CASSQVGLDYGYTF
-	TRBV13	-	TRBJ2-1	TGTGCCAGCAGCTCGACCTACAATGAGCAGTTCTTC	CASSSTYNEQFF
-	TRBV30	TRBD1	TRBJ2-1	TGTGCCTGGGGTACCGGGACAGGGATTTTCAATGAGCAGTTCTTC	CAWGTGTGIFNEQFF
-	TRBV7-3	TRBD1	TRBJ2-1	TGTGCCAGCAGCTTAGAGGGGGCATGGAATGAGCAGTTCTTC	CASSLEGAWNEQFF
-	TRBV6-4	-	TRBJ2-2	TGTGCCAGCAGCCAAACGGGGGAATACACCGGGGAGCTGTTTTTT	CASSQTGEYTGELFF
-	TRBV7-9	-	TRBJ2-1	TGTGCCAGCAGCTTGTGGGCTGAGCAGTTCTTC	CASSLWAEQFF
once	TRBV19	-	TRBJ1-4	TGTGCCACCGGAGGAGGGGGGCTTAGTAAAAAACTGTTTTTT	CATGGGGLSKKLFF
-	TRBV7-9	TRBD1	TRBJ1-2	TGTGCCAGCAGCCCCTCCGGGACAGGGGGCGCGGGGCTCTATGGCTACACCTTC	CASSPSGTGGAGLYGYTF
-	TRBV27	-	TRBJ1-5	TGTGCCAGCAGTTCCTATCCCCCGGTCGGAAATCAGCCCCAGCATTTT	CASSSYPPVGNQPQHF
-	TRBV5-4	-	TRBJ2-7	TGTGCCAGCAGCTTGGGCATGGGTAACTACGAGCAGTACTTC	CASSLGMGNYEQYF
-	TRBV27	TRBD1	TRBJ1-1	TGTGCCAGCAGTTTAACAGGGACAGGGAGGACTGAAGCTTTCTTT	CASSLTGTGRTEAFF
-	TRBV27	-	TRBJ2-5	TGTGCCAGCAGTTTCCTGCGGGTGGGGACCCAGTACTTC	CASSFLRVGTQYF
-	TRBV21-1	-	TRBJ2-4	TGTGCCAGCAGCAAAGAGACCCGGGGGCAAAATTCAAGGGCCAAAAACATTCAGTACTTC	CASSKETRGQNSRAKNIQYF
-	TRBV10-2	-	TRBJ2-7	TGCGCCAGCTCAGTGATACAGGGTGGCTACGAGCAGTACTTC	CASSVIQGGYEQYF
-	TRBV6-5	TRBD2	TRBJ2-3	TGTGCCAGCAGGTTTGGGAGGGAAGCAGATACGCAGTATTTT	CASRFGREADTQYF
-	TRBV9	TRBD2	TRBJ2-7	TGTGCCAGCAGCGGAAAAGCGGGAGGGATCGACGAGCAGTACTTC	CASSGKAGGIDEQYF
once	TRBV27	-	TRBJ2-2	TGTGCCAGCAGTGCACGGACCGCTAACACCGGGGAGCTGTTTTTT	CASSARTANTGELFF
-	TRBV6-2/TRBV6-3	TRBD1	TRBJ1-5	TGTGCCAGCAGTTCAGACAGGGGGGAGGCTATACAGCCCCAGCATTTT	CASSSDRGEAIQPQHF
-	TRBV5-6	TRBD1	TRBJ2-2	TGTGCCAGCAGCTCGGGGACAGGGCGGGGCACCGGGGAGCTGTTTTTT	CASSSGTGRGTGELFF
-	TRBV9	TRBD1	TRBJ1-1	TGTGCCAGCAGCGTAGAACAGGGGTCAGCTGAAGCTTTCTTT	CASSVEQGSAEAFF
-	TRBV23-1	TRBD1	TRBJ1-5	TGCGCCAGCAGTCAATCGAGGACAGGGGATCAGCCCCAGCATTTT	CASSQSRTGDQPQHF
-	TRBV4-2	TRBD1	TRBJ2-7	TGTGCCAGCAGCCCGATTACAGGGGGCCCCTACGAGCAGTACTTC	CASSPITGGPYEQYF
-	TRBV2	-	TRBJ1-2	TGTGCCAGCAGTGAGTTGAGCGGAGTAAATGGCTACACCTTC	CASSELSGVNGYTF
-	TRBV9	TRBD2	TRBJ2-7	TGTGCCAGCAGCGTCACGGGGGGGTCCTACGAGCAGTACTTC	CASSVTGGSYEQYF
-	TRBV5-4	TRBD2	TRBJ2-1	TGTGCCAGCAGCCCCAGACTAGCGGGCGAGAATGAGCAGTTCTTC	CASSPRLAGENEQFF
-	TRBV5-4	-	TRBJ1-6	TGTGCCAGCAGCTTGGGGCAGGGGTCTAATTCACCCCTCCACTTT	CASSLGQGSNSPLHF
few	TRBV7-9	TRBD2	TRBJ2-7	TGTGCCAGCAGCTTAGGGCGGGAGGAAACCTACGAGCAGTACTTC	CASSLGREETYEQYF
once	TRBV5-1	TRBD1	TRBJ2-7	TGCGCCAGCAGCTTAGGACAGGGGACCTCCTACGAGCAGTACTTC	CASSLGQGTSYEQYF